The present T cell receptor beta chain was sequenced within a study of blood T cell repertoires in COVID-19. In the study overall: Donors in the United States, Italy and Spain gave samples during acute or convalescent COVID-19. PBMCs, B-cell-depleted T cells, or T cells were the source of the cDNA or gDNA that made up the material.

This clone was recorded a few times. Trimming pared 6 bases from V and 6 bases from J, leaving 13 bases between. The CDR3 consists of 12 residues. CDR1 and CDR2 (germline): SQVTM, ANQGSEA. As handled by the study authors: Researchers report that nucleated cell counts were estimated from reference gene primer amplification. Assay used: immunoSEQ multiplex PCR; TCRdb lists only in-frame clones, some missing. V and J calls and clone size follow that table, whereas D and trimming were derived from the DNA. The sample has approximately 110,000 clones, approximately 62% seen once. The TCR was taken from a man aged 80 or over with acute or convalescent COVID-19. The chain carries TRBV29-1 and TRBJ2-3, with a tentative D call TRBD1 (7 bases). The sample consisted of peripheral blood. The CDR3, as DNA: TGCAGCGTCAGGAGGGGGCAGGATACGCAGTATTTT. Protein sequence: CSVRRGQDTQYF.